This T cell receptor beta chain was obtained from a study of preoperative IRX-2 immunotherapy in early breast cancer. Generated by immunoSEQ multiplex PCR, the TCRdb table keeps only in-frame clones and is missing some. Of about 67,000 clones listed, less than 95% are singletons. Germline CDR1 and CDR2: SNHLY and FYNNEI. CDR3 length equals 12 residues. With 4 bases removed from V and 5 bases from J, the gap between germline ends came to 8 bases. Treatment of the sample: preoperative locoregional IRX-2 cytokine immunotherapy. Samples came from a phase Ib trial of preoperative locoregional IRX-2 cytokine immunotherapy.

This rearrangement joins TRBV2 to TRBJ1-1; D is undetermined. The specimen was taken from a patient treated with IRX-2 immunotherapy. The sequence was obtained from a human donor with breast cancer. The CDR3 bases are TGTGCCAGCAGTGTGCCAGTGACTGAAGCTTTCTTT. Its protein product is CASSVPVTEAFF.